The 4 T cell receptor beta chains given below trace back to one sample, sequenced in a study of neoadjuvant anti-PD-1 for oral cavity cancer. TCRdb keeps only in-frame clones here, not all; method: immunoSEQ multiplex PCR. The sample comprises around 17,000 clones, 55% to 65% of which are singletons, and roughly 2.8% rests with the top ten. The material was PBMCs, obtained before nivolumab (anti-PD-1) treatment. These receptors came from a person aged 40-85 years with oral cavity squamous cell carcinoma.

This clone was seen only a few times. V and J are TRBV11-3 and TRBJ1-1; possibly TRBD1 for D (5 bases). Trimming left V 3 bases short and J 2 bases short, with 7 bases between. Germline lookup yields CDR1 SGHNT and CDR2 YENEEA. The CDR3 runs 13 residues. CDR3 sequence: CASSLDINTEAFF. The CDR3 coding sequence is TGTGCCAGCAGCTTGGACATCAACACTGAAGCTTTCTTT.

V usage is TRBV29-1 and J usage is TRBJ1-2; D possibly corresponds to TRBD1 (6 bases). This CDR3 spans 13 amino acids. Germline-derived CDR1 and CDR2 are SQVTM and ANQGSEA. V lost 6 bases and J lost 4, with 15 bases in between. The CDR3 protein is CSVDPGAGYGYTF. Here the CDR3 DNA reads TGCAGCGTCGACCCGGGGGCGGGCTATGGCTACACCTTC.

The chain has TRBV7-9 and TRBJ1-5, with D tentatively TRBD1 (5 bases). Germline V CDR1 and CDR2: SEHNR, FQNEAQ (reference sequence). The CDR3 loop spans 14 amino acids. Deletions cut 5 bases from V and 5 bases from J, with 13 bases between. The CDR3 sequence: CASSAGRMDQPQHF. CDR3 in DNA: TGTGCCAGCAGCGCGGGGCGGATGGATCAGCCCCAGCATTTT.

CDR3 sequence reads: CASLRNTEAFF. As DNA, the CDR3 is TGTGCCAGCCTGAGGAACACTGAAGCTTTCTTT. The V and J genes are TRBV6-5 and TRBJ1-1, with no clear D. Germline lookup yields CDR1 MNHEY and CDR2 SVGAGI. This CDR3 has 11 residues. Trimming stripped 8 bases from V and 1 base from J, with 5 bases between.